The clone carrying this T cell receptor (beta chain) has a single count. Its cognate antigen is unknown. TCRdb's copy holds only in-frame clones and misses some; the assay was immunoSEQ multiplex PCR. The sample includes around 71,000 clones, around four fifths of them seen just once. The sample originates from a study of PD-L1 blockade in urothelial cancer. Study-wide results and caveats: When pretreatment blood TCR clonality was below the median, it predicted better survival.

Trimming cost V 8 bases and J 0 bases; bases outside gene matches: 9. This CDR3 contains 15 residues. Germline V gene sequence: CDR1 SNHLY, CDR2 FYNNEI. The time point denotes: pretreatment peripheral blood. This specimen was PBMCs, taken around atezolizumab (anti-PD-L1) treatment. The chain joins TRBV2 to TRBJ1-2; 7 nucleotides match TRBD1. The receptor's source is a man in his forties with urothelial cancer. This CDR3 reads CASSRRDSTNYGYTF. The CDR3 DNA is TGTGCCAGCTCCCGCCGGGACAGCACTAACTATGGCTACACCTTC.